This T cell receptor beta chain appears in the sequencing data of a study of control samples from healthy donors and cancer patients. Profiling relied on immunoSEQ multiplex PCR, and the TCRdb table lists in-frame clones only, not all of them. Among roughly 69,000 clones listed, 83% were seen once. This clone was observed a few times. This clonotype was sampled from a man aged 55 to 70 in good health. Sequencing input: blood.

In DNA, the CDR3 is TGCGCCTTCCCCCTCTCCGGGACAGGGGTCTACGAGCAGTACTTC. Translated: CAFPLSGTGVYEQYF. The gene calls are TRBV23-1 and TRBJ2-7; 10 bases line up with TRBD1. TRBV23-1 qualifies as an ORF whose function is uncertain. The CDR3 sequence is 15 residues long. The trim removed 11 bases at V and 3 bases at J, leaving 13 bases unmatched.